This record concerns one T cell receptor (beta chain) sequence. This sample was included in a study of blood T cell repertoires in COVID-19. V lost 0 bases, J lost 6 bases, and 2 bases stayed unmatched. The length of the CDR3 is 14 residues. The germline gives CDR1 SGHDT, CDR2 YYEEEE. Only in-frame clones appear in the TCRdb table, and some are missing; sequencing was by immunoSEQ multiplex PCR. This table has about 220,000 clones, over 65% appearing once. Which cohort a participant joined came from the clinical history participants gave. The TCR comes from a woman aged 60 to 75 who had recovered from COVID-19. This chain joins TRBV5-6 and TRBJ1-4; 7 bases are a match to TRBD1. The specimen sequenced was PBMCs or T cells enriched from blood (not recorded which). CDR3 loop: CASSLARGDEKLFF. As DNA, the CDR3 is TGTGCCAGCAGCTTGGCCAGGGGGGATGAAAAACTGTTTTTT.